What follows are 18 T cell receptor beta chains derived from one specimen sequenced in a study of cytomegalovirus exposure and HLA in healthy donors. In the PCR, 60 Vbeta and 13 Jbeta primers were used. Sequencing used immunoSEQ multiplex PCR; TCRdb keeps in-frame clones, though not all of them. This sample's table has around 210,000 clones. The sample comprised PBMCs. These receptors were taken from a girl aged 2-10 years in good health and CMV-seropositive.

The rearrangement links TRBV27 to TRBJ1-2; TRBD1 matches at 10 bases. The junction had 8 bases not matched to a gene; V was cut back by 5 bases and J by 8 bases. The CDR3 length is 14 residues. The germline V gene encodes CDR1 MNHEY and CDR2 SMNVEV (reference sequence). The CDR3 is CASSPGTGVLGYTF. Here the CDR3 DNA reads TGTGCCAGCAGTCCGGGGACAGGGGTACTAGGCTACACCTTC.

This chain connects TRBV19 to TRBJ2-7; no definite D call. With 6 bases removed from V and 0 bases from J, the gap between germline ends came to 12 bases. This CDR3 spans 14 amino acids. Germline assignment: CDR1 LNHDA and CDR2 SQIVND (reference sequence). CDR3 loop: CASRRGPSSYEQYF. The CDR3 DNA reads TGTGCCAGTAGAAGAGGCCCCAGCTCCTACGAGCAGTACTTC.

The V call is TRBV6-5, the J call TRBJ1-2; TRBD1 might be the D (5 bases). Germline CDR1 MNHEY, CDR2 SVGAGI. The germline V and J ends were trimmed by 2 bases and 4 bases, with 14 bases remaining between them. This CDR3 has 15 amino acids. In DNA, the CDR3 is TGTGCCAGCAGTTACGGAAGGGGATGGGGCTATGGCTACACCTTC. It codes for CASSYGRGWGYGYTF.

The chain combines TRBV7-2 with TRBJ2-5; 15 nucleotides match TRBD2. Germline lookup yields CDR1 SGHTA and CDR2 FQGNSA. J lost 8 bases, V lost 5 bases, and 6 bases had no gene match. This CDR3 is built from 15 residues. Written as DNA, the CDR3 is TGTGCCAGCAGCCTAGGACTAGCGGGAGGGAGTACCCAGTACTTC. Its protein product is CASSLGLAGGSTQYF. The whole variable domain, filled in from reference TRBV7-2 and TRBJ2-5, reads GAGVSQSPSNKVTEKGKDVELRCDPISGHTALYWYRQSLGQGLEFLIYFQGNSAPDKSGLPSDRFSAERTGGSVSTLTIQRTQQEDSAVYLCASSLGLAGGSTQYFGPGTRLLVL.

This chain uses TRBV6-1 with TRBJ1-2, with a weak D call TRBD1 (6 bases). Looked up from germline, CDR1 is MNHNS and CDR2 is SASEGT. V was pared by 6 bases and J by 5 bases, with 13 bases between. The CDR3 totals 13 residues. The DNA for the CDR3 is TGTGCCAGCAGACAGGGCCAGGGGTATGGCTACACCTTC. Encoded protein: CASRQGQGYGYTF.

The chain employs TRBV29-1 and TRBJ2-2, with TRBD1 matching over 12 bases. The CDR3 is 13 amino acids. Germline CDR1 reads SQVTM; CDR2 reads ANQGSEA. V was pared by 6 bases and J by 7 bases, with 3 bases of the junction left unmatched. The CDR3 protein is CSVGDRGLGELFF. DNA for the CDR3: TGCAGCGTGGGGGACAGGGGGCTCGGGGAGCTGTTTTTT.

CDR3 residues: CASSLQGSNEKLFF. CDR3 DNA sequence: TGCGCCAGCAGCTTACAGGGGTCTAATGAAAAACTGTTTTTT. This rearrangement joins TRBV5-1 to TRBJ1-4, with 7 bases that match TRBD1. The CDR3 runs to 14 residues. J lost 3 bases, V lost 2 bases, and 1 base had no gene match. CDR1 is SGHRS and CDR2 is YFSETQ in the germline V gene.

V gene TRBV10-3 combines with J gene TRBJ2-3; 10 bases fit TRBD2. Germline-derived CDR1 and CDR2 are ENHRY and SYGVKD. The CDR3 totals 22 residues. J was trimmed by 3 bases and V by 3 bases; bases with no gene match: 24. The CDR3 DNA reads as TGTGCCATCAGTGAAAACGCGTGGGGTTCCCCTAGCGGGAGTGACGGGACAGATACGCAGTATTTT. Its protein is CAISENAWGSPSGSDGTDTQYF.

The rearrangement joins TRBV4-1 to TRBJ2-7; no reliable D call. Trimming removed 1 base from V and 1 base from J, with 14 bases in between. Germline V gene data show CDR1 as MGHRA and CDR2 as YSYEKL. The CDR3 runs 16 residues. DNA for the CDR3: TGCGCCAGCAGCCAAGTGGGCCAGCTATTTTCCTACGAGCAGTACTTC. It yields the protein CASSQVGQLFSYEQYF.

The V and J genes are TRBV4-1 and TRBJ1-1; weak D call: TRBD1 (6 bases). The V end was cut by 1 base, the J end by 8 bases, with 14 bases between. CDR1 is MGHRA, CDR2 YSYEKL, per germline. This CDR3 has 14 amino acids. The DNA of the CDR3 is TGCGCCAGCAGCCAAGTGACAGGAGGTGCCGAAGCTTTCTTT. It translates to CASSQVTGGAEAFF.

The chain couples TRBV5-1 to TRBJ2-5, with a weak D call TRBD1 (5 bases). Germline CDR1 is SGHRS and CDR2 is YFSETQ. With 3 bases removed from V and 0 bases from J, the gap between germline ends came to 12 bases. The CDR3 extends over 15 amino acids. CDR3: CASSSSPGYQETQYF. The CDR3 region has the DNA TGCGCCAGCAGCTCGAGTCCAGGGTACCAAGAGACCCAGTACTTC. Combining the CDR3 with reference TRBV5-1 and TRBJ2-5 gives the whole variable domain KAGVTQTPRYLIKTRGQQVTLSCSPISGHRSVSWYQQTPGQGLQFLFEYFSETQRNKGNFPGRFSGRQFSNSRSEMNVSTLELGDSALYLCASSSSPGYQETQYFGPGTRLLVL.

The V call is TRBV27, the J call TRBJ2-3; a possible D gene is TRBD2 (5 bases). The V gene's germline CDR1 is MNHEY and CDR2 SMNVEV (reference sequence). V lost 6 bases and J lost 2, with 12 bases in between. The CDR3 sequence is 14 residues long. For the CDR3, the DNA is TGTGCCAGCAGCCTTTCGGGATTCACAGATACGCAGTATTTT. Its protein product is CASSLSGFTDTQYF.

The V and J genes are TRBV5-1 and TRBJ2-2, with a weak D call TRBD1 (6 bases). Trimming left V 3 bases short and J 3 bases short, with 12 bases between. Germline CDR1 is SGHRS and CDR2 is YFSETQ. The CDR3 is 15 residues long. CDR3 region: CASSSTGSDTGELFF. The CDR3 DNA is TGCGCCAGCAGCTCGACAGGTTCGGACACCGGGGAGCTGTTTTTT.

V gene TRBV18 combines with J gene TRBJ2-1, with TRBD1 matching 11 bases. Germline V gene sequence: CDR1 KGHSH, CDR2 LQKENI. This CDR3 is 15 amino acids long. Losses at the gene ends were 4 bases for V and 3 bases for J; bases not matched to a gene: 2. The CDR3 sequence: CASSQDRGLYNEQFF. As DNA, the CDR3 is TGTGCCAGCTCACAGGACAGGGGGCTCTACAATGAGCAGTTCTTC. Full variable domain (remainder filled in from reference TRBV18 and TRBJ2-1): NAGVMQNPRHLVRRRGQEARLRCSPMKGHSHVYWYRQLPEEGLKFMVYLQKENIIDESGMPKERFSAEFPKEGPSILRIQQVVRGDSAAYFCASSQDRGLYNEQFFGPGTRLTVL.

This chain joins TRBV5-1 and TRBJ1-1, with a possible D match to TRBD1 (6 bases). CDR1 is SGHRS, CDR2 YFSETQ, per germline. CDR3 length equals 15 residues. V lost 4 bases and J 1 base, leaving 14 bases between the germline ends. As DNA, the CDR3 is TGCGCCAGCAGCAGCCTTCCAGGGGCGAACACTGAAGCTTTCTTT. Protein sequence: CASSSLPGANTEAFF.

The chain couples TRBV20-1 to TRBJ2-1; D unclear. This CDR3 is 11 amino acids long. Germline CDR1 DFQATT, CDR2 SNEGSKA (reference sequence). V dropped 5 bases and J dropped 6 bases, with 8 bases sitting between them. The CDR3 here is CSAYSGNEQFF. The CDR3 bases are TGCAGTGCTTACTCAGGCAATGAGCAGTTCTTC.

The genes are TRBV18 and TRBJ1-2, with D hard to call. CDR1 KGHSH and CDR2 LQKENI come from the germline V gene. Trimming left V 4 bases short and J 6 bases short, with 12 bases between. The CDR3 loop spans 13 amino acids. CDR3 amino acids: CASSQVRQDGYTF. The CDR3 bases are TGTGCCAGCTCACAGGTTCGGCAGGATGGCTACACCTTC.

The chain's CDR3 is CASGPGTSGTDTQYF. CDR3 in DNA: TGTGCTAGTGGTCCCGGGACTAGCGGCACAGATACGCAGTATTTT. J is TRBJ2-3 and V is TRBV12-5, with 10 bases fitting TRBD2. The CDR3 length is 15 residues. CDR1 LGHNT and CDR2 FRNRAP come from the germline V gene. Germline trimming cut 5 bases from V and 1 base from J; bases unmatched to any gene: 3.